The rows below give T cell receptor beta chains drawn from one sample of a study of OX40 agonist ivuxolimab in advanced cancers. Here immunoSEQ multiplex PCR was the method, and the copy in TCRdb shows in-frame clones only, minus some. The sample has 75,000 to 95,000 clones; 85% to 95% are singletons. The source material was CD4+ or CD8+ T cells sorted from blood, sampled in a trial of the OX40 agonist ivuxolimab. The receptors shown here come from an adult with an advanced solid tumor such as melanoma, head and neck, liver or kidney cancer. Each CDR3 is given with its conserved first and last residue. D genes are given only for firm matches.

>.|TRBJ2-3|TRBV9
TGTGCCAGCAGCGTGGCGGACAGTGGCACAGATACGCAGTATTTT
CASSVADSGTDTQYF
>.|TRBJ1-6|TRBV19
TGTGCCAGTAGTATAGAGGCAGGGCGATCACCCCTCCACTTT
CASSIEAGRSPLHF
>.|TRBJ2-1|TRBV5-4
TGTGCCAGCAGCTTTAGGGGGACTGGCAATGAGCAGTTCTTC
CASSFRGTGNEQFF
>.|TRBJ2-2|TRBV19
TGTGCCAGTAGTCCCAGTAGGACCGGGGAGCTGTTTTTT
CASSPSRTGELFF
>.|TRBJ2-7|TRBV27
TGTGCCAGCGGTTCCGGGGTGAACTACGAGCAGTACTTC
CASGSGVNYEQYF
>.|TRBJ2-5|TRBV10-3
TGTGCCATCAGTGAGTCCCCGGAAGGGGAGACCCAGTACTTC
CAISESPEGETQYF
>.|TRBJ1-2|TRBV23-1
TGCGCCAGCAGTCAATTTTGGGGACCCGATGGCTACACCTTC
CASSQFWGPDGYTF
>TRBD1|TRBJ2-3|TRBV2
TGTGCCAGCAGGGGGACAGGGATGGGAACAGATACGCAGTATTTT
CASRGTGMGTDTQYF
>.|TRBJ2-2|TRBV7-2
TGTGCCAGCAGCTTAGCGGGGGCGGGGACCGGGGAGCTGTTTTTT
CASSLAGAGTGELFF
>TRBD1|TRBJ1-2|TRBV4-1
TGCGCCAGCAGCCAAGCCGGACAGGGCTATGGCTACACCTTC
CASSQAGQGYGYTF